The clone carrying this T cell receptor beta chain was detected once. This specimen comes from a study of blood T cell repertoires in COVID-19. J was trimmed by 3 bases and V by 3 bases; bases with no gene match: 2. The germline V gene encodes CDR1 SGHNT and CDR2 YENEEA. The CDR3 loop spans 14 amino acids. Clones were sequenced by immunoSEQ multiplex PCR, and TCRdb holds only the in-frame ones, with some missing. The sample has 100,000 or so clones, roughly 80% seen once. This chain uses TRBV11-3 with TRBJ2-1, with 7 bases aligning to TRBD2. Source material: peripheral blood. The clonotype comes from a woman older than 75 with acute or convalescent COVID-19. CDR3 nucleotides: TGTGCCAGCAGCTTCCAGCGGGGCTACAATGAGCAGTTCTTC. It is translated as CASSFQRGYNEQFF. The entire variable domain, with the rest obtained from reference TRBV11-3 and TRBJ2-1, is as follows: EAGVVQSPRYKIIEKKQPVAFWCNPISGHNTLYWYLQNLGQGPELLIRYENEEAVDDSQLPKDRFSAERLKGVDSTLKIQPAELGDSAVYLCASSFQRGYNEQFFGPGTRLTVL.